This T cell receptor beta chain emerged from a study of shared clonotypes between healthy human individuals. As processed by the authors: Without quality scores, immunoSEQ junctional reads could not be filtered like full-length reads. Generated by immunoSEQ multiplex PCR, the TCRdb table keeps only in-frame clones and is missing some. D and trimming come from the DNA, and the V and J calls and clone size come from that table. Seen here are hundreds of thousands of clones, just over 75% observed once, and the top ten hold about 12%. The germline V gene has CDR1 SGHAT and CDR2 FQDESV (reference sequence). The CDR3 has 16 amino acids. J gave up 6 bases and V 1 base, and 7 bases lay outside the gene matches.

Sample: PBMCs. This receptor was identified in a middle-aged woman in good health. Some clones in this sample may be carry-over from other donors' samples. The chain is built from TRBV11-1 and TRBJ2-1, with 9 bases identical to TRBD2. CDR3 loop: CASSLGPGLASNEQFF. CDR3 bases: TGTGCCAGCAGCTTAGGACCGGGACTAGCTAGCAATGAGCAGTTCTTC.